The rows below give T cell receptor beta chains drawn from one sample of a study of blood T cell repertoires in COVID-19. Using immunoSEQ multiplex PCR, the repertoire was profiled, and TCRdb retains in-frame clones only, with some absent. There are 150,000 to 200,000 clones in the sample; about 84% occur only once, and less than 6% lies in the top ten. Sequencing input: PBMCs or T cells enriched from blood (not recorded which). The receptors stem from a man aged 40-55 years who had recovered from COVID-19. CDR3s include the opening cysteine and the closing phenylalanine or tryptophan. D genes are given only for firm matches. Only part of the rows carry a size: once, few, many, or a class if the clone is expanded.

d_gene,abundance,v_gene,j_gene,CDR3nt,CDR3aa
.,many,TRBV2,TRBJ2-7,TGTGCCAGCAAGAGGGGGTACGAGCAGTACTTC,CASKRGYEQYF
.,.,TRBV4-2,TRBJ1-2,TGTGCCAGCAGCCAAGTAGGGCAGGGGAATGGCTACACCTTC,CASSQVGQGNGYTF
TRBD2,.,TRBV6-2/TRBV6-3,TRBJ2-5,TGTGCCAGCAGTTACCCCCTCTCTAGCGGGGGGGCAGATCGGGAGACCCAGTACTTC,CASSYPLSSGGADRETQYF
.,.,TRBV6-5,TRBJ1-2,TGTGCCAGCAGTCGAGGTCTTAACTATGGCTACACCTTC,CASSRGLNYGYTF
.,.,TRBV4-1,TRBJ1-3,TGCGCCAGCAGCCAAGTTGTCTCGGAGAACACCATATATTTT,CASSQVVSENTIYF
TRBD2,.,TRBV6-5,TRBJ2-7,TGTGCCAGCAGGGGGCTAGCGGGGAGCGAGCAGTACTTC,CASRGLAGSEQYF
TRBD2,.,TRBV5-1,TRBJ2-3,TGCGCCAGCAGCGGCGGACTAGCGTTCCGACGAGATACGCAGTATTTT,CASSGGLAFRRDTQYF
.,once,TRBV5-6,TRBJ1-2,TGTGCCAGCAGCTTGGGAGGACCAGGGGCGGACTATGGCTACACCTTC,CASSLGGPGADYGYTF
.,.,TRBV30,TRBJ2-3,TGTGCCTGGAGTGTACTAGGGACAGATACGCAGTATTTT,CAWSVLGTDTQYF
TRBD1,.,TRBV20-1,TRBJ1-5,TGCAGTGCTAGTTTCCCGAAGGGGACAGGTGGTCAGCCCCAGCATTTT,CSASFPKGTGGQPQHF
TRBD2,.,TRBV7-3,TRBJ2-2,TGTGCCAGCAGCCCAGTACTAGCGGATACCGGGGAGCTGTTTTTT,CASSPVLADTGELFF
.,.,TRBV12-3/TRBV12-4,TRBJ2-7,TGTGCCAGCAGTCCCAGCTCCTACGAGCAGTACTTC,CASSPSSYEQYF
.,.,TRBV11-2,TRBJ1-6,TGTGCCAGCAGCAATAAAGGGGCATATAATTCACCCCTCCACTTT,CASSNKGAYNSPLHF
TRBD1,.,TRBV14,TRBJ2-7,TGTGCCAGCAGCCAAGTACCCGGACAGGGAGCCTACGAGCAGTACTTC,CASSQVPGQGAYEQYF
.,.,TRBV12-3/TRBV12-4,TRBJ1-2,TGTGCCAGCAGTTTGAACCTGAGGGACTACACCTTC,CASSLNLRDYTF
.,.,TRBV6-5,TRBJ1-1,TGTGCCAGCAGTTACCCCCCTAATGAAGCTTTCTTT,CASSYPPNEAFF
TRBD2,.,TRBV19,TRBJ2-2,TGTGCCAGTAGTATTGGGAGCGGGGGGGCCGACGGGGAGCTGTTTTTT,CASSIGSGGADGELFF
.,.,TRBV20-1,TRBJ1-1,TGCAGTGCTAGAGTCTTAACTGAAGCTTTCTTT,CSARVLTEAFF
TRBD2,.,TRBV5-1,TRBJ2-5,TGCGCCAGCAGCTTAACGGGGGGAAAAGAGACCCAGTACTTC,CASSLTGGKETQYF
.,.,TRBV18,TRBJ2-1,TGTGCCAGCAACCGGCCCCCAGGGGAGCAGTTCTTC,CASNRPPGEQFF
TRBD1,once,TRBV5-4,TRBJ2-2,TGTGCCAGCAGCCCCCCCCGGACAGGGAACACCGGGGAGCTGTTTTTT,CASSPPRTGNTGELFF
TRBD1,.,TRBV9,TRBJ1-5,TGTGCCAGCAGCCCCGACGGACAGGGCGGTCAGCCCCAGCATTTT,CASSPDGQGGQPQHF